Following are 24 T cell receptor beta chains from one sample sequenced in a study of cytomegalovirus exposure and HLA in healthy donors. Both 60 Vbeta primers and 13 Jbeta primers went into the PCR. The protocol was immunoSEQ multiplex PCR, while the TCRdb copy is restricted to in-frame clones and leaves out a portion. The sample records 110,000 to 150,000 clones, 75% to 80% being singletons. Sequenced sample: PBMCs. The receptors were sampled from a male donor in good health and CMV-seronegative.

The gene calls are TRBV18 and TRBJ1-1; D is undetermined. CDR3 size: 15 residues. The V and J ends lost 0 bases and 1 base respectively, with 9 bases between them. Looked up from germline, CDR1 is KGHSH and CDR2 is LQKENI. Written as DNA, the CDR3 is TGTGCCAGCTCACCACCGTACAGTAGGAACACTGAAGCTTTCTTT. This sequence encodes CASSPPYSRNTEAFF.

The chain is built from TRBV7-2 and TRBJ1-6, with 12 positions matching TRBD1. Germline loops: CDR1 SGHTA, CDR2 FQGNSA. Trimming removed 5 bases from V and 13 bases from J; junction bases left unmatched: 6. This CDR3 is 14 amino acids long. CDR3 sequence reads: CASSPGQGASPLHF. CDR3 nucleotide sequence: TGTGCCAGCAGCCCGGGACAGGGGGCTTCGCCCCTCCACTTT.

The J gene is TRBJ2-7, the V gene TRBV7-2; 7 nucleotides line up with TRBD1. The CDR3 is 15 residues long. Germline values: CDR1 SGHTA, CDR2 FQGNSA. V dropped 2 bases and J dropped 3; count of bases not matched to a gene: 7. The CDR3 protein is CASSLTRGSYYEQYF. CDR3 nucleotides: TGTGCCAGCAGCTTAACCAGGGGGAGCTACTACGAGCAGTACTTC.

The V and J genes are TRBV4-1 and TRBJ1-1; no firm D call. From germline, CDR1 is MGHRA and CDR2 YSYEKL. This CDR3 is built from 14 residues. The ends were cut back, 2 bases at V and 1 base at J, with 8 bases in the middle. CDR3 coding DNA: TGCGCCAGCAGCCAAATTCGGGAGAACACTGAAGCTTTCTTT. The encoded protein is CASSQIRENTEAFF.

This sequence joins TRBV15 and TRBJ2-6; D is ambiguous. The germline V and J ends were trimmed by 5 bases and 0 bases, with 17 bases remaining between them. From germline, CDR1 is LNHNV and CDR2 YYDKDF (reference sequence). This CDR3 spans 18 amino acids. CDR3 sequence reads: CATSLLSGLSSGANVLTF. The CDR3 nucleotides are TGTGCCACCAGCCTCTTGAGTGGTCTAAGCTCTGGGGCCAACGTCCTGACTTTC.

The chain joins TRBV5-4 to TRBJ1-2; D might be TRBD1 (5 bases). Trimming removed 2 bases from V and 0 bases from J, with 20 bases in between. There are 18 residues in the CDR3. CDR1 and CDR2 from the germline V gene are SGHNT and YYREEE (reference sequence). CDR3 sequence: CASSFKGQGRAANYGYTF. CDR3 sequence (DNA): TGTGCCAGCAGCTTTAAAGGTCAGGGAAGGGCGGCTAACTATGGCTACACCTTC.

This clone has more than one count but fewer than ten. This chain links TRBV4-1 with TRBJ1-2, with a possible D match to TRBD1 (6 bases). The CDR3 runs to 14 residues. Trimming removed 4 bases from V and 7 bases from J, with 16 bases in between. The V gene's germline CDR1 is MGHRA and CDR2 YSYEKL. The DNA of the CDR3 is TGCGCCAGCAGCCCGACTGGGGGGGCGGCTGGCTACACCTTC. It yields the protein CASSPTGGAAGYTF.

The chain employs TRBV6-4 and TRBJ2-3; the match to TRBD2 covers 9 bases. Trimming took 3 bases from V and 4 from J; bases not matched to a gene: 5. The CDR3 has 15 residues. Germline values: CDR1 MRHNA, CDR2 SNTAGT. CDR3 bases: TGTGCCAGCAGTGAACGGCTAGCGGGGCCAGATACGCAGTATTTT. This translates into CASSERLAGPDTQYF.

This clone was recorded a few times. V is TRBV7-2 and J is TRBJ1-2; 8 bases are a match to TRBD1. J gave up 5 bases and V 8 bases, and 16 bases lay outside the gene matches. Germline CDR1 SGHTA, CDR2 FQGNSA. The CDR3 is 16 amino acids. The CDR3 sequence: CASFQHSGGELYGYTF. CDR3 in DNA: TGTGCCAGCTTCCAACATTCAGGGGGCGAATTATATGGCTACACCTTC.

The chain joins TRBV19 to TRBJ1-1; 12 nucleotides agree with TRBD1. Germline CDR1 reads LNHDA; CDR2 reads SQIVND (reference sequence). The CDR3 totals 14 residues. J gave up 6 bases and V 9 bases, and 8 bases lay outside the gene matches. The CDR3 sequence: CASGTGGMFAEAFF. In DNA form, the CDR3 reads TGTGCCAGCGGGACAGGGGGCATGTTTGCTGAAGCTTTCTTT.

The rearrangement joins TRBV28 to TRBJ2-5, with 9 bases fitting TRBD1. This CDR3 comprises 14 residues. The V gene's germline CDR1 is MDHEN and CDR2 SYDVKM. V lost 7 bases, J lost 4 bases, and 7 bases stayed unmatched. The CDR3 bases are TGTGCCAGCATAACCCAGGACAGGGGAGAGACCCAGTACTTC. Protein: CASITQDRGETQYF.

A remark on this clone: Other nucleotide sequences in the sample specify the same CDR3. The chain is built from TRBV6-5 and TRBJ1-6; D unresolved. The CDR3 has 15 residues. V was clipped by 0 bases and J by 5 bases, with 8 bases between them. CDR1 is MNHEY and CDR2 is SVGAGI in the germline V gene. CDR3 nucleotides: TGTGCCAGCAGTTACTCGAGCAGGAATAATTCACCCCTCCACTTT. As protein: CASSYSSRNNSPLHF.

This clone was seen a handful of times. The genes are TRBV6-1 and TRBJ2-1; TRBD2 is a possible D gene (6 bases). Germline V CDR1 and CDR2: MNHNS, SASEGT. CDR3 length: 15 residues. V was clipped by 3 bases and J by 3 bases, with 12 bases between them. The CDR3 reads CASSDWEAIYNEQFF. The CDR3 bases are TGTGCCAGCAGTGACTGGGAGGCCATCTACAATGAGCAGTTCTTC.

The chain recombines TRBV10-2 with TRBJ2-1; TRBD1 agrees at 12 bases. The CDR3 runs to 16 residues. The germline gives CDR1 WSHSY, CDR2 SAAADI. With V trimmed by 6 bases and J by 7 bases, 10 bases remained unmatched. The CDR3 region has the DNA TGCGCCAGCAGAGACACCGGGACAGGGGGCGGGAATGAGCAGTTCTTC. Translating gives CASRDTGTGGGNEQFF.

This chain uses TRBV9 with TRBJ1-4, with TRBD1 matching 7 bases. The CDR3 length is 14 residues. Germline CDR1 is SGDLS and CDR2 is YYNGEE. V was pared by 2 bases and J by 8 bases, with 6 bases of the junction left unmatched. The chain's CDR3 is CASSVGTVREKLFF. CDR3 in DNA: TGTGCCAGCAGCGTGGGGACAGTAAGGGAAAAACTGTTTTTT.

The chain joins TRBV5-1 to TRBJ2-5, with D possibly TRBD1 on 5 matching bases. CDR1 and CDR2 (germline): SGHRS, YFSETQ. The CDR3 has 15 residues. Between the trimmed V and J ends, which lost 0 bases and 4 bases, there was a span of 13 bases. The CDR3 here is CASSLEGLSAETQYF. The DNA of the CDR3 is TGCGCCAGCAGCTTGGAGGGGTTATCAGCAGAGACCCAGTACTTC.

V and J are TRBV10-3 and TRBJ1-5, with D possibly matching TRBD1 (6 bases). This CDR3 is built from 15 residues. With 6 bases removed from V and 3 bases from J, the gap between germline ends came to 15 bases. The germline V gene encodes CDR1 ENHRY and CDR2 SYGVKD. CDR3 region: CAISSDRNLNQPQHF. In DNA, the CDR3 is TGTGCCATCAGCTCAGACAGGAACCTCAATCAGCCCCAGCATTTT.

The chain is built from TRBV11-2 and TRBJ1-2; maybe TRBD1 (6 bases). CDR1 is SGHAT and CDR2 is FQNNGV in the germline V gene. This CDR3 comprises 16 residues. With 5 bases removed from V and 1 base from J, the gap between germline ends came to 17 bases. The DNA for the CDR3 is TGTGCCAGCAGCACCCGGGGGGGGGCCAATAACTATGGCTACACCTTC. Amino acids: CASSTRGGANNYGYTF.

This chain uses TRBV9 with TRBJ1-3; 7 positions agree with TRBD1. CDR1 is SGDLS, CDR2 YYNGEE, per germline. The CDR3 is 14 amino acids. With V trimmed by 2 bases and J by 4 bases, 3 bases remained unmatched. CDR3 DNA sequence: TGTGCCAGCAGCGTGACAGGGTTGGGAAACACCATATATTTT. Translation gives CASSVTGLGNTIYF. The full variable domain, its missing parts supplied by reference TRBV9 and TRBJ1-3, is DSGVTQTPKHLITATGQRVTLRCSPRSGDLSVYWYQQSLDQGLQFLIQYYNGEERAKGNILERFSAQQFPDLHSELNLSSLELGDSALYFCASSVTGLGNTIYFGEGSWLTVV.

CDR3 nucleotides: TGTGCCAGCAGCTCACGGGCGGGGGACTACGAGCAGTACTTC. Its protein product is CASSSRAGDYEQYF. The J gene is TRBJ2-7, the V gene TRBV7-3, with 7 bases identical to TRBD2. Germline V gives CDR1 SGHTA, CDR2 FQGTGA. The CDR3 covers 14 residues. The V segment lost 4 bases and the J segment 3 bases; nucleotides outside the gene matches: 6.

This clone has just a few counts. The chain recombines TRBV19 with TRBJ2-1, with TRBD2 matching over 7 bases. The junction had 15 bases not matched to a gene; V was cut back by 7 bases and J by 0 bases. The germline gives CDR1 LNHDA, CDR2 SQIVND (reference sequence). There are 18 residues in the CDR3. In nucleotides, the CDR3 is TGTGCCAGTACTTGGCGGGAGTTACGATTTAGCTCCTACAATGAGCAGTTCTTC. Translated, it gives CASTWRELRFSSYNEQFF.

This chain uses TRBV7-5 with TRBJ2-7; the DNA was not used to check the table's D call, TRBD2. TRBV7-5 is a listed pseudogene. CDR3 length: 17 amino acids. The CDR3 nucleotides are TGTGCCAGAAGCTTAGTAATAGTCGAAGAGAAAGTCCACGAGCAGTACTTC. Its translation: CARSLVIVEEKVHEQYF.

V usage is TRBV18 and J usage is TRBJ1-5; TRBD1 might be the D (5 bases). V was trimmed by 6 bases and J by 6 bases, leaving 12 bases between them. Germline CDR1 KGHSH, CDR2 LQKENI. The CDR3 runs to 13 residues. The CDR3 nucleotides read TGTGCCAGCTCCGACAGCCAAGCTCAGCCCCAGCATTTT. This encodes CASSDSQAQPQHF.

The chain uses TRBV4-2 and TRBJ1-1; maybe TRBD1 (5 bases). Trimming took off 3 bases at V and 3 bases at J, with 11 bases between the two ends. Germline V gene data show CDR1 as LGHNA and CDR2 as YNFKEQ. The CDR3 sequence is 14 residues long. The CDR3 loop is CASSHPGGDTEAFF. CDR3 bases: TGTGCCAGCAGCCACCCTGGGGGGGACACTGAAGCTTTCTTT.